This TCR beta chain was obtained from a study of T cell responses to AZD1222 COVID-19 vaccine. Study outcomes and limitations: Repertoires were collected only later (after the peak T cell response had occurred). Increases in Spike-specific TCR breadth and depth were seen after two AZD1222 doses. The donors showed a predominance of white British ancestry and of females, with possible underestimation of clonal diversity.

The protocol was immunoSEQ multiplex PCR, while the TCRdb copy is restricted to in-frame clones and leaves out a portion. The sample has 95,000 to 100,000 clones, 85% to 90% seen once. Germline lookup yields CDR1 SGHTA and CDR2 FQGTGA. The V end lost 8 bases, the J end lost 4 bases, and 18 bases lay between the germline ends. CDR3 length: 15 residues. A note on this clone: The antigen remains unidentified.

The chain is built from TRBV7-3 and TRBJ2-1; possible D gene TRBD1, 6 bases. Source: peripheral blood, taken on day 0 of AZD1222 vaccination. The source is an adult in good health. The CDR3 protein is CASGPGRGKYNEQFF. In DNA form, the CDR3 reads TGTGCCAGCGGGCCCGGCAGGGGCAAGTACAATGAGCAGTTCTTC.